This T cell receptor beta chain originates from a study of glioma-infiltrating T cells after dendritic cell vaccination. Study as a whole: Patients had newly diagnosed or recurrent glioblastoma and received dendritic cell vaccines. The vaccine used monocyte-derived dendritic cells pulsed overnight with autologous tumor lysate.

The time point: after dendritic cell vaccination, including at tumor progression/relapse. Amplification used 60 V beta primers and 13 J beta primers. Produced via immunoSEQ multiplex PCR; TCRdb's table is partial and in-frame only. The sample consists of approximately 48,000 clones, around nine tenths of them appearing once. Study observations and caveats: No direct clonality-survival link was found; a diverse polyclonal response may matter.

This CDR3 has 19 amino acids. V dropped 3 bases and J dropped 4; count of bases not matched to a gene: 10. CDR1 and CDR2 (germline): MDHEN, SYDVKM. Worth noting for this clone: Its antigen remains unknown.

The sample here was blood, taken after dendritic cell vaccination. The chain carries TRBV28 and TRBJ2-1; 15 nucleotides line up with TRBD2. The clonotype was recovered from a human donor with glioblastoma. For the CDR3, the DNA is TGTGCCAGCAGTTTGGGACTAGCGGGAGGCCCATGGCAATACAATGAGCAGTTCTTC. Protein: CASSLGLAGGPWQYNEQFF. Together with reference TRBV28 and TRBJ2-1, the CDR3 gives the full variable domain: DVKVTQSSRYLVKRTGEKVFLECVQDMDHENMFWYRQDPGLGLRLIYFSYDVKMKEKGDIPEGYSVSREKKERFSLILESASTNQTSMYLCASSLGLAGGPWQYNEQFFGPGTRLTVL.